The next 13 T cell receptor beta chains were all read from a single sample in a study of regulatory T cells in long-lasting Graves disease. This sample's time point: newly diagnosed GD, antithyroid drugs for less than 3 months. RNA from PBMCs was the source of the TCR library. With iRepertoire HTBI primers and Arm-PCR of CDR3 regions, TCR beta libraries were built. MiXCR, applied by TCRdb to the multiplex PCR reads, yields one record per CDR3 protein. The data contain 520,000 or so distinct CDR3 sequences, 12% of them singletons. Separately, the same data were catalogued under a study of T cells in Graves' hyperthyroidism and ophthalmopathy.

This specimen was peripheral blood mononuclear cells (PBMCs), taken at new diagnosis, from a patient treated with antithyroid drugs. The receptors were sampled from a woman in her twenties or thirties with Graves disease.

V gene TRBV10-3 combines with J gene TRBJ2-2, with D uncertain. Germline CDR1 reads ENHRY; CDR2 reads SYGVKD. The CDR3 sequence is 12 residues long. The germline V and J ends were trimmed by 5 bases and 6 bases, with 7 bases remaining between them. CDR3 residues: CAISSESGELFF. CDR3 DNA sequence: TGTGCCATCAGTTCAGAGTCCGGGGAGCTGTTTTTT.

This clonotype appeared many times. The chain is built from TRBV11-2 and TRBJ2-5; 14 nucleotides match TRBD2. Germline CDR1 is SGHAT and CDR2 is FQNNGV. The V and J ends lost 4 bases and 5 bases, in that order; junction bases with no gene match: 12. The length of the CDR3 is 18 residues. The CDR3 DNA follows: TGTGCCAGCAGCTCCGTCCCGGGACTAGCGGGAGCTAGCGAGACCCAGTACTTC. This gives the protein CASSSVPGLAGASETQYF.

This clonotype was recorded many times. Here the CDR3 reads CASSFGVFVGNQPQHF. The CDR3 coding sequence is TGTGCCAGCAGTTTCGGCGTTTTCGTAGGCAATCAGCCCCAGCATTTT. The rearrangement uses TRBV12-3 or TRBV12-4 and TRBJ1-5; D is ambiguous. V was shortened by 3 bases and J by 2 bases, with 14 bases between the two germline ends. The CDR3 contains 16 residues.

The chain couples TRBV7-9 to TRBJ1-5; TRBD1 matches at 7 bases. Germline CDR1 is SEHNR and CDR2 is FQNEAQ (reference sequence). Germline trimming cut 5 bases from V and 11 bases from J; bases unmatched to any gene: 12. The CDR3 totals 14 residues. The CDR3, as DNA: TGTGCCAGCAGCCGTTCAGGGGGGCAATCAGCCCAGCATTTT. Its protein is CASSRSGGQSAQHF.

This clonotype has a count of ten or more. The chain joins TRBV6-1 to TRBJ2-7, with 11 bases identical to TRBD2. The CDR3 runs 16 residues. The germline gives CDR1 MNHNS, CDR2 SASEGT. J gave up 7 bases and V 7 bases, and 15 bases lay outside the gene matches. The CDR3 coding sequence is TGTGCCAGCACGCGACTAGCGGGATCGACTCCGGAGGAGCAGTACTTC. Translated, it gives CASTRLAGSTPEEQYF.

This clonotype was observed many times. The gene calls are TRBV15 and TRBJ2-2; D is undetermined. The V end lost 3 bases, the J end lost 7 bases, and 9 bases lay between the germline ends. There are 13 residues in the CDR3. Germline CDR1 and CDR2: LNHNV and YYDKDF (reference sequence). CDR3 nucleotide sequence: TGTGCCACCAGCAGGGGTTCGGGCGGGGAGCTGTTTTTT. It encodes CATSRGSGGELFF.

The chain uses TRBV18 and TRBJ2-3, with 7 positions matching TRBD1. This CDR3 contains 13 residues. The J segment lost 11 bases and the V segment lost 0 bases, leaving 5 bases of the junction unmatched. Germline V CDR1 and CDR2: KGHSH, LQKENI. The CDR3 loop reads CASSPPDRVGQYF. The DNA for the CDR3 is TGTGCCAGCTCACCACCAGACAGGGTTGGGCAGTATTTT.

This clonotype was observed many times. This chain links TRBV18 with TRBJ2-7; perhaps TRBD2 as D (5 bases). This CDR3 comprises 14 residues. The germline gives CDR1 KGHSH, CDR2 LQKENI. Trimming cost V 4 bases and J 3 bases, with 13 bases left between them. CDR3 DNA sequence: TGTGCCAGCTCACACCCACCAGCGGTCTACGAGCAGTACTTC. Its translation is CASSHPPAVYEQYF.

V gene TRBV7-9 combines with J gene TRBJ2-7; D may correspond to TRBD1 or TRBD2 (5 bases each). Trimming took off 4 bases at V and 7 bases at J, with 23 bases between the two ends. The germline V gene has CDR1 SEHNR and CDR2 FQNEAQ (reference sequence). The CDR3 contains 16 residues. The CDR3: CASSSRLGAESGEQYF. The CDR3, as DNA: TGTGCCAGCAGCTCCCGACTTGGGGCCGAATCGGGGGAGCAGTACTTC.

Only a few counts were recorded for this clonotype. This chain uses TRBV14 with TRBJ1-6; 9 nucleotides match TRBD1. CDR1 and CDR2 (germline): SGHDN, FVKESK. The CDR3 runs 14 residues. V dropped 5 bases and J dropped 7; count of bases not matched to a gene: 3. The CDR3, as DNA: TGTGCCAGCAGCATGGGACAGGGAAATTCACCCCTCCACTTT. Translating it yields CASSMGQGNSPLHF.

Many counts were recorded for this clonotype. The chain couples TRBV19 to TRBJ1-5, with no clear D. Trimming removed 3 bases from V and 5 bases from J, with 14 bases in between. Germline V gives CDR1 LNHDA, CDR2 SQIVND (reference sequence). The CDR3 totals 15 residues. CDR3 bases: TGTGCCAGTAGTATGAGTCGGGAGGGCGATCAGCCCCAGCATTTT. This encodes CASSMSREGDQPQHF.

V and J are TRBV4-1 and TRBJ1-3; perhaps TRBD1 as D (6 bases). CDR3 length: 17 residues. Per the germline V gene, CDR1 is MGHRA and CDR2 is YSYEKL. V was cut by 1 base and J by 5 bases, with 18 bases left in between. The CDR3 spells CASSQAGVPGQRNTIYF. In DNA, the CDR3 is TGCGCCAGCAGCCAAGCAGGGGTTCCGGGACAAAGAAACACCATATATTTT.

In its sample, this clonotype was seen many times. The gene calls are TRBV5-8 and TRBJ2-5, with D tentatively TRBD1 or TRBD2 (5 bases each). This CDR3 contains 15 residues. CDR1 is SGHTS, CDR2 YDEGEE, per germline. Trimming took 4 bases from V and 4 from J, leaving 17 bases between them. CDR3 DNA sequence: TGTGCCAGCAGCCTGGGGACGGGTCTAAGAGAGACCCAGTACTTC. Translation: CASSLGTGLRETQYF.